These 13 T cell receptor beta chains were all obtained from the same sample, sequenced in a study of T cells in Graves' hyperthyroidism and ophthalmopathy. Template material for amplifying TCR beta CDR3 regions consisted of RNA transcripts. Initially, a first-round RT-PCR of the TCR CDR3 employed the HTBI primer set. TCRdb ran MiXCR on the multiplex PCR reads and lists one entry per CDR3 protein. The data hold about 620,000 distinct CDR3 sequences, with 15% to 20% observed a single time. The sample was blood. These TCRs come from a young woman with Graves' hyperthyroidism.

The V gene is TRBV29-1, the J gene TRBJ1-2; D is unresolved. This CDR3 comprises 12 residues. In germline, CDR1 is SQVTM, CDR2 ANQGSEA. Between the trimmed V and J ends, which lost 3 bases and 10 bases, there was a span of 15 bases. This chain's CDR3 is CSVDGEGQDYTF. The CDR3 DNA reads as TGCAGCGTTGATGGTGAGGGTCAGGACTACACCTTC.

This clonotype was counted many times. This chain links TRBV5-1 with TRBJ2-2, with no clear D. Germline assignment: CDR1 SGHRS and CDR2 YFSETQ. The V end lost 0 bases, the J end lost 0 bases, and 3 bases lay between the germline ends. The CDR3 has 14 amino acids. The CDR3 protein is CASSLVSNTGELFF. DNA of the CDR3: TGCGCCAGCAGCTTGGTATCGAACACCGGGGAGCTGTTTTTT.

Remarks on this clonotype: One junction end disagrees with the germline gene, perhaps due to a read error. The V gene is TRBV3-1, the J gene TRBJ2-1, with 8 bases fitting TRBD2. The CDR3 runs to 13 residues. Germline CDR1 LGHDT, CDR2 YNNKEL (reference sequence). For the CDR3, the DNA is TGTGCCAGCACCCCAGGGGAACAAGCGGGGGTACTCTTC. This translates into CASTPGEQAGVLF.

At least ten counts were recorded for this clonotype. The chain has TRBV7-9 and TRBJ2-7; unclear D gene. The length of the CDR3 is 12 residues. V was pared by 1 base and J by 4 bases, with 5 bases between. From germline, CDR1 is SEHNR and CDR2 FQNEAQ (reference sequence). CDR3 nucleotides: TGTGCCAGCAGCTTAGGTTGGTACGAGCAGTACTTC. Its protein is CASSLGWYEQYF.

This clonotype was found many times. The chain carries TRBV27 and TRBJ2-1; 8 nucleotides align to TRBD2. V dropped 1 base and J dropped 3; count of bases not matched to a gene: 2. The germline gives CDR1 MNHEY, CDR2 SMNVEV (reference sequence). The CDR3 is 15 amino acids. Written as DNA, the CDR3 is TGTGCCAGCAGTTTATACAGCGGGGGCTACAATGAGCAGTTCTTC. Its translation is CASSLYSGGYNEQFF.

This clonotype was counted at least ten times. This rearrangement joins TRBV28 to TRBJ2-5; tentatively, D is TRBD2 (6 bases). Germline V lookup: CDR1 MDHEN, CDR2 SYDVKM. CDR3 size: 16 residues. V gave up 5 bases and J gave up 3 bases, with 19 bases separating them. CDR3 sequence reads: CASSIVAGTRKETQYF. The CDR3 DNA reads as TGTGCCAGCAGTATCGTTGCGGGAACGAGGAAAGAGACCCAGTACTTC.

This clonotype was seen repeatedly, ten times or more. This chain uses TRBV6-1 with TRBJ2-7, with D uncertain. V was shortened by 1 base and J by 1 base, with 5 bases between the two germline ends. The CDR3 is made up of 13 amino acids. Germline V gene data show CDR1 as MNHNS and CDR2 as SASEGT. The CDR3: CASSEGISYEQYF. The CDR3 coding sequence is TGTGCCAGCAGTGAAGGGATTTCCTACGAGCAGTACTTC.

This clonotype turned up a few times. The chain has TRBV7-3 and TRBJ2-1, with 7 bases that match TRBD2. The germline V gene encodes CDR1 SGHTA and CDR2 FQGTGA. This CDR3 comprises 15 residues. V was clipped by 1 base and J by 9 bases; unmatched bases: 9. CDR3 nucleotide sequence: TGTGCCAGCAGCTTAAGGGCGGGGGAGGAGGGTGAGCAGTTCTTC. Translation gives CASSLRAGEEGEQFF.

This clonotype was observed at least ten times. V gene TRBV30 combines with J gene TRBJ2-7, with 7 bases lining up with TRBD1. V gave up 6 bases and J gave up 2 bases; unmatched junction bases: 7. The CDR3 runs to 13 residues. Germline V gives CDR1 GTSNPN, CDR2 SVGIG (reference sequence). CDR3 sequence: CACGRDSPYEQYF. The DNA of the CDR3 is TGTGCCTGCGGCCGGGACAGTCCCTACGAGCAGTACTTC.

This clonotype was counted many times. The V and J genes are TRBV11-2 and TRBJ2-3, with 13 bases matching TRBD2. Per the germline V gene, CDR1 is SGHAT and CDR2 is FQNNGV. The CDR3 is 15 amino acids. The ends lost 5 bases at V and 3 bases at J; junction bases unmatched: 2. CDR3 DNA sequence: TGTGCCAGCAGCCTGACTAGCGGGAGGACAGATACGCAGTATTTT. Translated, it gives CASSLTSGRTDTQYF.

This clonotype appeared a few times. The chain links TRBV18 to TRBJ2-1; TRBD1 or TRBD2 may be the D gene (5 bases each). This CDR3 spans 16 amino acids. Looked up from germline, CDR1 is KGHSH and CDR2 is LQKENI. Trimming removed 0 bases from V and 0 bases from J, with 9 bases in between. The CDR3 here is CASSPPRDRSYNEQFF. Here the CDR3 DNA reads TGTGCCAGCTCACCACCCAGGGACCGCTCCTACAATGAGCAGTTCTTC.

Details on this clonotype: This clone may be a read error of a much larger clone one base away. This chain links TRBV5-1 with TRBJ2-2; TRBD2 might be the D (6 bases). CDR1 and CDR2 (germline): SGHRS, YFSETQ. The CDR3 length is 14 residues. The CDR3 reads CASSLASVTGELSF. The CDR3 nucleotides are TGCGCCAGCAGCTTAGCTAGCGTCACCGGGGAGCTGTCTTTT.

This clonotype was seen just once. This likely comes from a read error, as the CDR3 has no conserved phenylalanine or tryptophan at its end. The CDR3, as DNA: TGTGCCATCAGTGAGGGAAACACCGGGGAGCTGTTTCTT. The encoded protein is CAISEGNTGELFL. This chain connects TRBV10-3 to TRBJ2-2; D is uncertain. V was clipped by 2 bases and J by 2 bases, with 3 bases between them. The CDR3 runs 13 residues. Germline loops: CDR1 ENHRY, CDR2 SYGVKD.